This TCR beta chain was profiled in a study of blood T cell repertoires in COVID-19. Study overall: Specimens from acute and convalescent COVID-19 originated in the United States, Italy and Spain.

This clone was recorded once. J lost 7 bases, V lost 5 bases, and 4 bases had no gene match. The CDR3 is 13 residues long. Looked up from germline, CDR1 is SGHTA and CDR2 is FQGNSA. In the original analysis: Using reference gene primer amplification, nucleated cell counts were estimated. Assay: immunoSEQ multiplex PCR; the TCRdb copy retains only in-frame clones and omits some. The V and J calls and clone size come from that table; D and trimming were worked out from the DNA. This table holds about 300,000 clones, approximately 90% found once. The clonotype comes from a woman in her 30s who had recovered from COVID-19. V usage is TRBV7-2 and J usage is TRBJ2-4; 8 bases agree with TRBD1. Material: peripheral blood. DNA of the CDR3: TGTGCCAGCAGCCGGACAGGGAGTAACATTCAGTACTTC. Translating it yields CASSRTGSNIQYF.